One and the same sample provided the 11 T cell receptor beta chains below, sequenced in a study of T cell responses to AZD1222 COVID-19 vaccine. The data were produced by immunoSEQ multiplex PCR, yet TCRdb's version contains in-frame clones alone and is incomplete. The repertoire holds 120,000 to 150,000 clones, with around 90% as singletons. The sample was peripheral blood, taken on day 0 of AZD1222 vaccination. The source of these receptors is an adult in good health.

V gene TRBV5-1 combines with J gene TRBJ1-2, with 9 bases identical to TRBD1. The CDR3 length is 14 residues. V lost 4 bases and J lost 7; bases outside the gene matches: 8. Germline V CDR1 and CDR2: SGHRS, YFSETQ. In DNA form, the CDR3 reads TGCGCCAGCAGCCCCGGGACAGGGAAGGGTGGCTACACCTTC. It translates to CASSPGTGKGGYTF. Full variable domain (remainder filled in from reference TRBV5-1 and TRBJ1-2): KAGVTQTPRYLIKTRGQQVTLSCSPISGHRSVSWYQQTPGQGLQFLFEYFSETQRNKGNFPGRFSGRQFSNSRSEMNVSTLELGDSALYLCASSPGTGKGGYTFGSGTRLTVV.

The V call is TRBV11-1, the J call TRBJ2-7; D is unclear. Trimming took 1 base from V and 3 from J, leaving 16 bases between them. CDR3 length: 16 residues. Germline V CDR1 and CDR2: SGHAT, FQDESV (reference sequence). The CDR3 region is CASSLDSTARYYEQYF. The CDR3 region has the DNA TGTGCCAGCAGCTTAGACAGCACAGCGCGCTACTACGAGCAGTACTTC. Full variable domain (missing parts from reference TRBV11-1 and TRBJ2-7): EAEVAQSPRYKITEKSQAVAFWCDPISGHATLYWYRQILGQGPELLVQFQDESVVDDSQLPKDRFSAERLKGVDSTLKIQPAELGDSAMYLCASSLDSTARYYEQYFGPGTRLTVT.

This clone was seen just once. The chain links TRBV5-1 to TRBJ2-1; 12 positions match TRBD2. V trimming: 7 bases; J trimming: 1 base; junction bases outside the gene matches: 3. This CDR3 comprises 15 residues. CDR1 is SGHRS and CDR2 is YFSETQ in the germline V gene. The CDR3 bases are TGCGCCAGCCGGACTAGCGGGGTATCCTACAATGAGCAGTTCTTC. Its protein product is CASRTSGVSYNEQFF. Full variable domain (outside the CDR3, taken from reference TRBV5-1 and TRBJ2-1): KAGVTQTPRYLIKTRGQQVTLSCSPISGHRSVSWYQQTPGQGLQFLFEYFSETQRNKGNFPGRFSGRQFSNSRSEMNVSTLELGDSALYLCASRTSGVSYNEQFFGPGTRLTVL.

The chain joins TRBV19 to TRBJ2-7; weak D call: TRBD2 (6 bases). The CDR3 loop spans 12 amino acids. Germline V lookup: CDR1 LNHDA, CDR2 SQIVND (reference sequence). CDR3 in amino acids: CARGGQPYEQYF. The CDR3 DNA reads as TGTGCAAGAGGAGGGCAGCCCTACGAGCAGTACTTC.

The gene calls are TRBV4-2 and TRBJ1-2; 7 bases match TRBD1. V dropped 1 base and J dropped 6; count of bases not matched to a gene: 5. The CDR3 consists of 14 residues. The germline V gene encodes CDR1 LGHNA and CDR2 YNFKEQ. The CDR3 region is CASSQVFGTDGYTF. The CDR3 nucleotides are TGTGCCAGCAGCCAAGTATTCGGGACAGATGGCTACACCTTC.

The chain recombines TRBV18 with TRBJ1-2, with a weak D call TRBD1 (6 bases). Trimming pared 5 bases from V and 4 bases from J, leaving 14 bases between. This CDR3 is 14 amino acids long. Germline CDR1 and CDR2: KGHSH and LQKENI. The DNA of the CDR3 is TGTGCCAGCTCATCGGACAGTTCCGCCTATGGCTACACCTTC. Its protein product is CASSSDSSAYGYTF.

The V and J genes are TRBV25-1 and TRBJ2-3; maybe TRBD2 (7 bases). The germline V and J ends were trimmed by 4 bases and 5 bases, with 22 bases remaining between them. There are 17 residues in the CDR3. Germline V gives CDR1 MGHDK, CDR2 SYGVNS. The chain's CDR3 is CASSGGSGGARGDTQYF. The CDR3 nucleotides read TGTGCCAGCAGTGGCGGGAGTGGGGGGGCAAGAGGAGATACGCAGTATTTT.

The CDR3: CASSRVIRTDTQYF. CDR3 bases: TGTGCCAGCTCACGGGTGATTCGAACAGATACGCAGTATTTT. The rearrangement joins TRBV18 to TRBJ2-3; D remains ambiguous. Germline lookup yields CDR1 KGHSH and CDR2 LQKENI. The germline V and J ends were trimmed by 4 bases and 3 bases, with 11 bases remaining between them. This CDR3 has 14 amino acids.

The rearrangement joins TRBV19 to TRBJ1-5, with 7 bases matching TRBD1. The trim removed 2 bases at V and 0 bases at J, leaving 4 bases unmatched. CDR1 and CDR2 from the germline V gene are LNHDA and SQIVND (reference sequence). CDR3 size: 16 residues. The CDR3 nucleotides read TGTGCCAGTAGTATAAGACAGGGAGTTAGCAATCAGCCCCAGCATTTT. Translated: CASSIRQGVSNQPQHF.

The gene calls are TRBV5-5 and TRBJ1-2; D unclear. Trimming removed 3 bases from V and 6 bases from J, with 9 bases in between. Germline CDR1 reads SGHKS; CDR2 reads YYEKEE (reference sequence). The CDR3 extends over 12 amino acids. CDR3 coding DNA: TGTGCCAGCAGCTCCACGGCGGATGGCTACACCTTC. It yields the protein CASSSTADGYTF.

V is TRBV19 and J is TRBJ2-1; no firm D call. Germline CDR1 reads LNHDA; CDR2 reads SQIVND (reference sequence). Trimming stripped 3 bases from V and 5 bases from J, with 8 bases between. There are 13 residues in the CDR3. CDR3 in DNA: TGTGCCAGTAGTATGACGGCCAACAATGAGCAGTTCTTC. This codes for CASSMTANNEQFF. The full variable domain, with the rest looked up from reference TRBV19 and TRBJ2-1, is DGGITQSPKYLFRKEGQNVTLSCEQNLNHDAMYWYRQDPGQGLRLIYYSQIVNDFQKGDIAEGYSVSREKKESFPLTVTSAQKNPTAFYLCASSMTANNEQFFGPGTRLTVL.